A selection of T cell receptor beta chains follows, all from one sample in a study of blood T cell repertoires in COVID-19. Here immunoSEQ multiplex PCR was the method, and the copy in TCRdb shows in-frame clones only, minus some. The sample includes about 230,000 clones, around 84% of them seen just once. Material for sequencing was peripheral blood. Source of these receptors: a woman aged 40 to 50 who had recovered from COVID-19. Each CDR3 is given with its conserved first and last residue. The order of the fields is D gene, J gene, V gene, clone size, CDR3 DNA, CDR3 protein. A D gene is named only where the DNA matches it firmly. For some rows the clone size is stated as once, few or many, or as a class when expanded; others skip it.

-,TRBJ1-6,TRBV4-3,-,TGCGCCAGCAGCCAAGATCGGGGGGCGGCGTCACCCCTCCACTTT,CASSQDRGAASPLHF
TRBD1,TRBJ1-1,TRBV7-9,-,TGTGCCAGCAGCTTAGCCGGGGGGACAGGGGGCGTATATACTGAAGCTTTCTTT,CASSLAGGTGGVYTEAFF
-,TRBJ2-3,TRBV27,-,TGTGCCAGCAGAAAGGGGGATACGCAGTATTTT,CASRKGDTQYF
TRBD2,TRBJ2-3,TRBV7-2,-,TGTGCCAGCAGCTTTATGGGGGGGGAGAACACAGATACGCAGTATTTT,CASSFMGGENTDTQYF
TRBD2,TRBJ2-7,TRBV6-2/TRBV6-3,-,TGTGCCAGCAGTTACTCTAGCGGGGCTCCCTACGAGCAGTACTTC,CASSYSSGAPYEQYF
-,TRBJ1-1,TRBV6-5,-,TGTGCCAGCACCCGGGGTCCGGACACTGAAGCTTTCTTT,CASTRGPDTEAFF
-,TRBJ2-5,TRBV19,once,TGTGCCAGTAGTCGGAGGGAGAACCAAGAGACCCAGTACTTC,CASSRRENQETQYF
TRBD1,TRBJ1-2,TRBV2,-,TGTGCCAACAGATTGACAGGGTTTGAAGGCTACACCTTC,CANRLTGFEGYTF
TRBD1,TRBJ1-2,TRBV2,-,TGTGCCAGCGGTTCGGACAGGCCCGATGGCTACACCTTC,CASGSDRPDGYTF
-,TRBJ2-7,TRBV9,-,TGTGCCAGCAGCGTAGGCTTCGGGAGTAGCGACTACGAGCAGTACTTC,CASSVGFGSSDYEQYF
-,TRBJ2-7,TRBV5-4,-,TGTGCCAGCAGCTTGGACAGGGAAGCCGACGAGCAGTACTTC,CASSLDREADEQYF
-,TRBJ2-7,TRBV7-6,-,TGTGCCAGCAGCCCACTAGCGGTAGGGGACAGCTACGAGCAGTACTTC,CASSPLAVGDSYEQYF
TRBD1,TRBJ1-4,TRBV7-2,-,TGTGCCAGCAGCCAAGGACAGGGAGTTGAAAAACTGTTTTTT,CASSQGQGVEKLFF
-,TRBJ1-1,TRBV6-5,-,TGTGCCAGCAGCCTAGGTGGCGGGGGCTACACTGAAGCTTTCTTT,CASSLGGGGYTEAFF
-,TRBJ1-2,TRBV30,few,TGTGCCTGGAGTCTCCAGGGGAGGGATGGCTACACCTTC,CAWSLQGRDGYTF
TRBD1,TRBJ2-7,TRBV19,few,TGTGCCAGTAGTATTTCCCGACAGGGCTCCGAGCAGTACTTC,CASSISRQGSEQYF
TRBD1,TRBJ1-3,TRBV2,-,TGTGCCAGCAGCTATCAGGGGGCGAATGGAAACACCATATATTTT,CASSYQGANGNTIYF
TRBD1,TRBJ2-7,TRBV19,few,TGTGCCAGTAGTACCCGGGGGACAGGGATCGAGCAGTACTTC,CASSTRGTGIEQYF
TRBD2,TRBJ2-3,TRBV2,-,TGTGCCAGCAGTAGGACTAGCGGGGGGGCCCGAACGCAGTATTTT,CASSRTSGGARTQYF
-,TRBJ2-7,TRBV10-3,-,TGTGCCATCAGTGAGTCGAGGGCAGCCTACGAGCAGTACTTC,CAISESRAAYEQYF
-,TRBJ2-7,TRBV6-5,-,TGTGCCAGCAGCTCTACCGGGTACGAGCAGTACTTC,CASSSTGYEQYF
-,TRBJ2-3,TRBV11-3,-,TGTGCCAGCAGCAACGGGATCTCTTTTTCCACAGATACGCAGTATTTT,CASSNGISFSTDTQYF
TRBD2,TRBJ2-1,TRBV28,-,TGTGCCAGCAGTCTTAGCGGGGGCTACAATGAGCAGTTCTTC,CASSLSGGYNEQFF
-,TRBJ2-3,TRBV15,-,TGTGCCACCAGCAGAGACCCAGGACAGACCCAAATCACAGATACGCAGTATTTT,CATSRDPGQTQITDTQYF
-,TRBJ2-2,TRBV10-3,-,TGTGCCATCAGTGACCGGTCAAGACTCTTCACCGGGGAGCTGTTTTTT,CAISDRSRLFTGELFF
-,TRBJ2-2,TRBV2,-,TGTGCCAGCAGTGCGCAGGGGAGGAACACCGGGGAGCTGTTTTTT,CASSAQGRNTGELFF
TRBD1,TRBJ1-5,TRBV2,-,TGTGCCAGCAATAAACGGACAGGCCTTGGTCAGCCCCAGCATTTT,CASNKRTGLGQPQHF
TRBD1,TRBJ1-4,TRBV4-3,-,TGCGCCAGCAGCCAAACAGGGGCTGAAAAACTGTTTTTT,CASSQTGAEKLFF
-,TRBJ1-1,TRBV28,-,TGTGCCAGCAGTGTAGGGGGAACGAACACTGAAGCTTTCTTT,CASSVGGTNTEAFF
-,TRBJ2-1,TRBV3-1/TRBV3-2,-,TGTGCCAGCAGCCATGCTTCTATTGGGCGCAATGAGCAGTTCTTC,CASSHASIGRNEQFF
-,TRBJ1-2,TRBV10-3,-,TGTGCCATCAGCCTGGGGAGGGAGAACTATGGCTACACCTTC,CAISLGRENYGYTF
TRBD1,TRBJ1-5,TRBV6-1,-,TGTGCCAGTACGGGACAGTTCAATCAGCCCCAGCATTTT,CASTGQFNQPQHF
TRBD1,TRBJ2-5,TRBV6-5,once,TGTGCCAGCAGTTACGGGACAGAGCAAGAGACCCAGTACTTC,CASSYGTEQETQYF
TRBD2,TRBJ2-1,TRBV18,-,TGTGCCAGCTCACGGGGACTAGCGGAATACAATGAGCAGTTCTTC,CASSRGLAEYNEQFF
-,TRBJ1-6,TRBV30,-,TGTGCCTGGAGTAGGGAGAGGGATAATTCACCCCTCCACTTT,CAWSRERDNSPLHF